A selection of T cell receptor beta chains follows, all from one sample in a study of T cells expressing NK-cell markers. TCRdb reanalyzed the 5' RACE reads, giving one entry per CDR3 protein sequence and no DNA. The sample features about 460,000 distinct CDR3 sequences, with roughly 1.4% in its top ten. Material: blood T cells: a sorted CD56 or NKG2C T cell subset, CD4+ or CD8+ T cells, or bulk PBMC T cells (not recorded which). Source of these receptors: a woman aged 45-60 years in good health. Both conserved end residues are part of each CDR3.

j_call v_call cdr3_aa
TRBJ1-1 TRBV20-1 CSARDFLEVWSEAFF
TRBJ1-5 TRBV2 CASSVGRDSNQPQHF
TRBJ2-5 TRBV9 CASSFSAGGWETQYF
TRBJ2-5 TRBV7-9 CASSAGLIKETQYF
TRBJ1-1 TRBV12-3/TRBV12-4 CASSSRGLGAEAFF
TRBJ2-3 TRBV11-3 CASSQTSGEDTQYF
TRBJ1-3 TRBV11-2 CASSSPRNTIYF
TRBJ2-7 TRBV2 CASSEVGLGRYF
TRBJ2-1 TRBV12-5 CASGLATRNAYNEQFF
TRBJ1-2 TRBV28 CASSRMSRPRQSYGYTF
TRBJ1-2 TRBV12-3/TRBV12-4 CASSPGRVYGYTF
TRBJ1-2 TRBV29-1 CSVDQQGGYTF
TRBJ2-7 TRBV28 CASSDGGIVYEQYF
TRBJ2-1 TRBV20-1 CSASLAGANEQFF
TRBJ2-1 TRBV9 CASSVEFRTTEQFF
TRBJ2-3 TRBV20-1 CSASAGSPDTQYF
TRBJ2-3 TRBV6-1 CASSGSGKITDTQYF
TRBJ1-1 TRBV5-1 CASSYSGPTEAFF
TRBJ1-4 TRBV12-3/TRBV12-4 CASRPQGRNEKLFF
TRBJ2-3 TRBV5-1 CASSLFTGADTQYF
TRBJ2-1 TRBV11-3 CASSLDLAPREQFF
TRBJ1-3 TRBV29-1 CSVRDVGDTIYF
TRBJ2-7 TRBV3-1 CASTWTSSNEQYF
TRBJ2-1 TRBV20-1 CSARNPVAGAMSSYNEQFF
TRBJ2-5 TRBV5-1 CASSLEADQYF
TRBJ2-7 TRBV5-1 CASRQIRDAAGEQYF
TRBJ2-1 TRBV5-1 CASSPLIAGGLDYEQFF
TRBJ2-3 TRBV10-2 CASGLVADTQYF